Below, 29 T cell receptor beta chains from the same sample are listed, as sequenced in a study of blood T cell repertoires in COVID-19. TCRdb's table, derived via immunoSEQ multiplex PCR, lists solely in-frame clones and lacks some. Of over 130,000 clones listed, 70% to 85% were seen once; the top ten hold 1.6%. The sample comprised PBMCs or T cells enriched from blood (not recorded which). The receptors stem from a woman under 30 who had been exposed to COVID-19.

The chain uses TRBV7-8 and TRBJ1-1, with 7 nucleotides matching TRBD1. The junction had 11 bases not matched to a gene; V was cut back by 5 bases and J by 5 bases. The CDR3 covers 15 residues. The germline gives CDR1 SGHVS, CDR2 FQNEAQ. The DNA for the CDR3 is TGTGCCAGCAGCCCGACCGGGACAGTTAAGACTGAAGCTTTCTTT. This sequence encodes CASSPTGTVKTEAFF. Full variable domain (outside the CDR3, taken from reference TRBV7-8 and TRBJ1-1): GAGVSQSPRYKVAKRGQDVALRCDPISGHVSLFWYQQALGQGPEFLTYFQNEAQLDKSGLPSDRFFAERPEGSVSTLKIQRTQQEDSAVYLCASSPTGTVKTEAFFGQGTRLTVV.

The chain combines TRBV5-1 with TRBJ2-5; TRBD2 agrees at 13 bases. The CDR3 is made up of 13 amino acids. The junction had 0 bases not matched to a gene; V was cut back by 5 bases and J by 5 bases. Germline-derived CDR1 and CDR2 are SGHRS and YFSETQ. The CDR3 spells CASRLAGGETQYF. The CDR3 nucleotides are TGCGCCAGCAGACTAGCGGGAGGGGAGACCCAGTACTTC. The variable domain in full, with the rest retrieved from reference TRBV5-1 and TRBJ2-5, is KAGVTQTPRYLIKTRGQQVTLSCSPISGHRSVSWYQQTPGQGLQFLFEYFSETQRNKGNFPGRFSGRQFSNSRSEMNVSTLELGDSALYLCASRLAGGETQYFGPGTRLLVL.

The chain employs TRBV30 and TRBJ2-5; TRBD2 might be the D (5 bases). With 3 bases removed from V and 7 bases from J, the gap between germline ends came to 21 bases. The CDR3 sequence is 15 residues long. The germline V gene has CDR1 GTSNPN and CDR2 SVGIG (reference sequence). The CDR3 spells CAWRGDSAHRGTQYF. DNA of the CDR3: TGTGCCTGGAGAGGCGATAGCGCGCACCGGGGGACCCAGTACTTC. The variable domain in full, completed from reference TRBV30 and TRBJ2-5, reads SQTIHQWPATLVQPVGSPLSLECTVEGTSNPNLYWYRQAAGRGLQLLFYSVGIGQISSEVPQNLSASRPQDRQFILSSKKLLLSDSGFYLCAWRGDSAHRGTQYFGPGTRLLVL.

CDR3 coding DNA: TGCAGCGTCTCTACAGTCTCTGGAAACACCATATATTTT. Residues: CSVSTVSGNTIYF. The rearrangement links TRBV29-1 to TRBJ1-3; D gene unclear. This CDR3 contains 13 residues. The V gene's germline CDR1 is SQVTM and CDR2 ANQGSEA. Trimming removed 6 bases from V and 0 bases from J, with 9 bases in between.

The table lists this clone with a count of one. V and J are TRBV2 and TRBJ1-1; 9 bases map to TRBD1. V shed 3 bases and J 8 bases; nucleotides not matched to a gene: 13. Germline V CDR1 and CDR2: SNHLY, FYNNEI. This CDR3 region has 16 residues. The CDR3 nucleotides are TGTGCCAGCAGTGAGCCGGGACAGGGAGCCGGATGGGAAGCTTTCTTT. It specifies CASSEPGQGAGWEAFF. Full variable domain (rest looked up from reference TRBV2 and TRBJ1-1): EPEVTQTPSHQVTQMGQEVILRCVPISNHLYFYWYRQILGQKVEFLVSFYNNEISEKSEIFDDQFSVERPDGSNFTLKIRSTKLEDSAMYFCASSEPGQGAGWEAFFGQGTRLTVV.

The rearrangement links TRBV3-1 (or the pseudogene TRBV3-2) to TRBJ2-1; no reliable D call. This CDR3 is 13 amino acids long. V was cut by 5 bases and J by 7 bases, with 12 bases left in between. Germline assignment: CDR1 LGHDT and CDR2 YNNKEL (reference sequence). The CDR3 here is CASSFQVGNEQFF. In DNA, the CDR3 is TGTGCCAGCAGCTTCCAGGTCGGTAATGAGCAGTTCTTC.

The chain has TRBV5-1 and TRBJ2-2; 11 nucleotides line up with TRBD2. The CDR3 totals 18 residues. Germline CDR1 is SGHRS and CDR2 is YFSETQ. V lost 7 bases to trimming and J lost 6 bases; unmatched junction nucleotides: 17. CDR3 in amino acids: CASRLRLAGGVVPGELFF. CDR3 bases: TGCGCCAGCCGACTCAGGCTAGCGGGAGGAGTAGTCCCCGGGGAGCTGTTTTTT.

This chain joins TRBV28 and TRBJ1-1; possibly TRBD1 for D (6 bases). The V gene's germline CDR1 is MDHEN and CDR2 SYDVKM. Deletions cut 5 bases from V and 5 bases from J, with 12 bases between. The CDR3 is 13 amino acids. DNA of the CDR3: TGTGCCAGCAGTGGGGGGGCTAGTACTGAAGCTTTCTTT. Translation gives CASSGGASTEAFF.

The chain is built from TRBV6-1 and TRBJ1-5; D remains ambiguous. The CDR3 extends over 14 amino acids. Deletions cut 7 bases from V and 0 bases from J, with 10 bases between. Germline loops: CDR1 MNHNS, CDR2 SASEGT. The CDR3 loop reads CASTSGISNQPQHF. The CDR3 coding sequence is TGTGCCAGCACCTCCGGGATTAGCAATCAGCCCCAGCATTTT.

The chain uses TRBV10-2 and TRBJ2-1; D uncertain. The CDR3 runs 12 residues. The germline V gene encodes CDR1 WSHSY and CDR2 SAAADI. The V gene lost 11 bases and the J gene lost 6 bases, with 14 bases spanning the gap. The CDR3 coding sequence is TGCGCCCTGGGCCTGGGCTCCAATGAGCAGTTCTTC. Translation gives CALGLGSNEQFF.

This rearrangement joins TRBV5-1 to TRBJ2-7; TRBD1 matches 9 bases. CDR3 length: 16 residues. Per germline, CDR1 SGHRS and CDR2 YFSETQ. V shed 4 bases, J shed 5 bases, and the junction held 13 bases outside the gene matches. CDR3 protein: CASSVRPRDRVHEQYF. CDR3 bases: TGCGCCAGCAGCGTAAGACCCCGGGACAGGGTACACGAGCAGTACTTC.

J is TRBJ2-5 and V is TRBV5-1; 9 bases fit TRBD1. Germline-derived CDR1 and CDR2 are SGHRS and YFSETQ. CDR3 length: 17 amino acids. The V segment lost 2 bases and the J segment 1 base; nucleotides outside the gene matches: 9. The CDR3 nucleotides read TGCGCCAGCAGCTTACTTACAGGGGGCAGCGGCCAAGAGACCCAGTACTTC. This codes for CASSLLTGGSGQETQYF.

The chain is built from TRBV15 and TRBJ1-2, with a possible D match to TRBD1 (6 bases). The V end lost 4 bases, the J end lost 3 bases, and 15 bases lay between the germline ends. Germline CDR1 LNHNV, CDR2 YYDKDF (reference sequence). CDR3 length: 15 amino acids. CDR3 in DNA: TGTGCCACCAGCACCGGACAGTCTAAATACTATGGCTACACCTTC. It encodes CATSTGQSKYYGYTF.

This chain uses TRBV11-2 with TRBJ2-7; 7 nucleotides match TRBD1. Per the germline V gene, CDR1 is SGHAT and CDR2 is FQNNGV. V trimming: 5 bases; J trimming: 4 bases; junction bases outside the gene matches: 2. The CDR3 totals 12 residues. CDR3: CASSLQGYEQYF. The CDR3 coding sequence is TGTGCCAGCAGCCTACAGGGGTACGAGCAGTACTTC.

This rearrangement joins TRBV28 to TRBJ2-7; 7 bases fit TRBD2. Germline V gene sequence: CDR1 MDHEN, CDR2 SYDVKM. The trim removed 5 bases at V and 2 bases at J, leaving 9 bases unmatched. There are 15 residues in the CDR3. This CDR3 is CASSQGSSGTYEQYF. In DNA, the CDR3 is TGTGCCAGCAGTCAAGGCTCTAGCGGCACCTACGAGCAGTACTTC.

The genes are TRBV29-1 and TRBJ1-2; D is undetermined. CDR3 length: 13 amino acids. In germline, CDR1 is SQVTM, CDR2 ANQGSEA. V lost 1 base and J lost 6, with 12 bases in between. CDR3 region: CSVEGFSTDGYTF. DNA for the CDR3: TGCAGCGTTGAAGGGTTCTCAACGGATGGCTACACCTTC.

The gene calls are TRBV15 and TRBJ1-5; TRBD1 might be the D (5 bases). V dropped 3 bases and J dropped 5 bases, with 20 bases sitting between them. This CDR3 comprises 17 residues. Looked up from germline, CDR1 is LNHNV and CDR2 is YYDKDF (reference sequence). Here the CDR3 DNA reads TGTGCCACCAGCAGGTTTGGGTTGAGGGGAGGGGATCAGCCCCAGCATTTT. It yields the protein CATSRFGLRGGDQPQHF.

The chain links TRBV28 to TRBJ2-7; weak D call: TRBD2 (5 bases). V lost 5 bases and J lost 0, with 20 bases in between. This CDR3 has 17 amino acids. Germline V gene data show CDR1 as MDHEN and CDR2 as SYDVKM. CDR3 coding DNA: TGTGCCAGCAGTCCGACCTGGGGAGCAGTTAGCTCCTACGAGCAGTACTTC. Amino acid sequence: CASSPTWGAVSSYEQYF.

The V gene is TRBV19, the J gene TRBJ2-2, with D perhaps matching TRBD2 (5 bases). The V end was cut by 1 base, the J end by 5 bases, with 8 bases between. CDR3 length: 14 residues. Per germline, CDR1 LNHDA and CDR2 SQIVND (reference sequence). The CDR3 reads CASSIGSGTGELFF. The CDR3 DNA reads TGTGCCAGTAGTATAGGGAGCGGAACCGGGGAGCTGTTTTTT.

The chain couples TRBV10-3 to TRBJ2-1; 7 nucleotides line up with TRBD2. The junction had 6 bases not matched to a gene; V was cut back by 8 bases and J by 8 bases. This CDR3 region has 12 residues. In germline, CDR1 is ENHRY, CDR2 SYGVKD. The DNA of the CDR3 is TGTGCCATCCAGGGACGGGGGGATGAGCAGTTCTTC. Its translation is CAIQGRGDEQFF.

This sequence joins TRBV11-2 and TRBJ1-2; D may be TRBD1 (5 bases). Deletions cut 4 bases from V and 6 bases from J, with 15 bases between. This CDR3 is built from 14 residues. Germline assignment: CDR1 SGHAT and CDR2 FQNNGV. The CDR3 DNA reads TGTGCCAGCAGCTCTCTCAGGCAGGGCAATGGCTACACCTTC. Translated, it gives CASSSLRQGNGYTF.

CDR3 nucleotide sequence: TGCAGCGGCCGGGACAGGGGGCTGACTGAAGCTTTCTTT. As protein: CSGRDRGLTEAFF. The gene calls are TRBV29-1 and TRBJ1-1, with 12 bases matching TRBD1. The germline V gene encodes CDR1 SQVTM and CDR2 ANQGSEA. J gave up 5 bases and V 7 bases, and 5 bases lay outside the gene matches. The CDR3 has 13 residues.

The chain recombines TRBV2 with TRBJ2-4; D possibly corresponds to TRBD1 (6 bases). V lost 5 bases and J lost 6, with 14 bases in between. Germline lookup yields CDR1 SNHLY and CDR2 FYNNEI. This CDR3 is built from 14 residues. The CDR3 nucleotides read TGTGCCAGCAGTCACCTAAAAGGGGGAAACATTCAGTACTTC. This translates into CASSHLKGGNIQYF. The entire variable domain, with the rest obtained from reference TRBV2 and TRBJ2-4, is as follows: EPEVTQTPSHQVTQMGQEVILRCVPISNHLYFYWYRQILGQKVEFLVSFYNNEISEKSEIFDDQFSVERPDGSNFTLKIRSTKLEDSAMYFCASSHLKGGNIQYFGAGTRLSVL.

The rearrangement joins TRBV4-2 to TRBJ2-1, with 10 bases matching TRBD2. V dropped 2 bases and J dropped 4; count of bases not matched to a gene: 5. This CDR3 contains 16 residues. Germline CDR1 and CDR2: LGHNA and YNFKEQ. CDR3 protein: CASSQSGRAVYNEQFF. The CDR3, as DNA: TGTGCCAGCAGCCAAAGCGGGAGGGCCGTTTACAATGAGCAGTTCTTC.

The chain uses TRBV5-5 and TRBJ2-1, with TRBD2 matching 7 bases. This CDR3 contains 16 residues. Trimming removed 0 bases from V and 2 bases from J; junction bases left unmatched: 5. Germline CDR1 reads SGHKS; CDR2 reads YYEKEE (reference sequence). The CDR3 reads CASSLAGGGPYNEQFF. CDR3 sequence (DNA): TGTGCCAGCAGCTTGGCCGGGGGAGGGCCCTACAATGAGCAGTTCTTC.

CDR3 nucleotide sequence: TGTGCCAGCAGCCAAGGTGGGTCAGGTCGAGCCTACGAGCAGTACTTC. It encodes CASSQGGSGRAYEQYF. The chain joins TRBV3-1 (or the pseudogene TRBV3-2) to TRBJ2-7, with no clear D. The V and J ends lost 1 base and 2 bases respectively, with 15 bases between them. The germline V gene has CDR1 LGHDT and CDR2 YNNKEL (reference sequence). CDR3 length equals 16 residues.

The chain couples TRBV5-1 to TRBJ1-1; 9 bases fit TRBD1. With 0 bases clipped from V and 3 bases from J, the junction kept 0 bases outside the gene matches. Germline-derived CDR1 and CDR2 are SGHRS and YFSETQ. There are 14 residues in the CDR3. The CDR3 loop reads CASSLGTGDTEAFF. The CDR3 nucleotides are TGCGCCAGCAGCTTGGGGACAGGGGACACTGAAGCTTTCTTT.

The chain has TRBV24-1 and TRBJ1-1, with 8 bases fitting TRBD1. The CDR3 is made up of 13 amino acids. CDR1 is KGHDR and CDR2 is SFDVKD in the germline V gene. V shed 10 bases, J shed 1 base, and the junction held 4 bases outside the gene matches. In DNA form, the CDR3 reads TGTGCCACTACCGGGACAGGGAACACTGAAGCTTTCTTT. Translated, it gives CATTGTGNTEAFF.

This clone was seen a single time. The chain has TRBV6-5 and TRBJ1-2, with 9 bases that match TRBD1. Trimming took 2 bases from V and 6 from J; bases not matched to a gene: 4. In germline, CDR1 is MNHEY, CDR2 SVGAGI. The CDR3 has 14 amino acids. The CDR3 reads CASSYRTGVNGYTF. CDR3 nucleotide sequence: TGTGCCAGCAGTTACCGGACAGGGGTCAATGGCTACACCTTC.